This passage covers 28 T cell receptor beta chains from one sample sequenced in a study of CD8 T cells in ankylosing spondylitis. TCRdb reanalysed the 5' RACE reads using MiXCR and keeps one entry per CDR3 protein. The data contain about 200,000 distinct CDR3 sequences, 9.5% to 15% of them seen just once; the ten biggest clones take up about 17%. Sequenced input: blood, either unsorted or a sorted T cell fraction (not recorded which). These receptors were taken from a male donor with ankylosing spondylitis or in good health (not recorded which).

The CDR3 nucleotides read TGTGCCACCACGGACTTGGACACTAATACGCAGTATTTT. Protein sequence: CATTDLDTNTQYF. V and J are TRBV12-3 or TRBV12-4 and TRBJ2-3, with D perhaps assigned TRBD1 or TRBD2 (5 bases each). This CDR3 region has 13 residues. V was clipped by 10 bases and J by 7 bases, with 18 bases between them.

This clonotype was recorded a few times. V and J are TRBV20-1 and TRBJ1-1; D is unclear. The CDR3 loop spans 12 amino acids. Trimming left V 0 bases short and J 5 bases short, with 7 bases between. The germline V gene has CDR1 DFQATT and CDR2 SNEGSKA (reference sequence). As DNA, the CDR3 is TGCAGTGCTAGAGACAGGCGGACTGAAGCTTTCTTT. Translation gives CSARDRRTEAFF.

This clonotype showed up just a few times. The gene calls are TRBV27 and TRBJ2-1; 7 bases are a match to TRBD2. CDR1 and CDR2 (germline): MNHEY, SMNVEV (reference sequence). The ends lost 4 bases at V and 2 bases at J; junction bases unmatched: 5. CDR3 length: 15 amino acids. The CDR3 here is CASSSWEGPYNEQFF. The CDR3 DNA sequence: TGTGCCAGCAGTTCATGGGAGGGCCCCTACAATGAGCAGTTCTTC.

The chain carries TRBV27 and TRBJ2-1; tentative D call: TRBD1 (6 bases). Trimming cost V 4 bases and J 7 bases, with 14 bases left between them. This CDR3 has 14 residues. Germline lookup yields CDR1 MNHEY and CDR2 SMNVEV (reference sequence). The CDR3 sequence: CASSWGRETNEQFF. CDR3 sequence (DNA): TGTGCCAGCAGTTGGGGGCGCGAGACAAATGAGCAGTTCTTC.

This clonotype appeared many times. The V gene is TRBV29-1, the J gene TRBJ2-1; 12 bases line up with TRBD2. The CDR3 contains 14 residues. The V segment lost 7 bases and the J segment 6 bases; nucleotides outside the gene matches: 7. From germline, CDR1 is SQVTM and CDR2 ANQGSEA. In DNA form, the CDR3 reads TGCAGCGCTCTACTAGCGGGAGGTCTCAATGAGCAGTTCTTC. This encodes CSALLAGGLNEQFF.

V gene TRBV11-2 combines with J gene TRBJ2-1; 12 positions match TRBD2. Germline values: CDR1 SGHAT, CDR2 FQNNGV. The CDR3 is made up of 14 amino acids. V gave up 5 bases and J gave up 8 bases; unmatched junction bases: 4. CDR3: CASSPGTSGHEQFF. In DNA form, the CDR3 reads TGTGCCAGCAGCCCCGGGACTAGCGGGCATGAGCAGTTCTTC.

The chain uses TRBV7-9 and TRBJ2-1, with 11 nucleotides matching TRBD1. J gave up 8 bases and V 5 bases, and 5 bases lay outside the gene matches. The V gene's germline CDR1 is SEHNR and CDR2 FQNEAQ (reference sequence). This CDR3 region has 14 residues. The CDR3, as DNA: TGTGCCAGCAGCCACCGGGACAGGGGGTATGAGCAGTTCTTC. Translating gives CASSHRDRGYEQFF.

The chain combines TRBV7-6 with TRBJ2-7, with D perhaps matching TRBD2 (5 bases). This CDR3 region has 14 residues. The V and J ends lost 1 base and 3 bases respectively, with 10 bases between them. CDR1 is SGHVS, CDR2 FNYEAQ, per germline. CDR3 nucleotide sequence: TGTGCCAGCAGCTTAGTTGAGAGGGACTACGAGCAGTACTTC. Its protein product is CASSLVERDYEQYF.

This chain connects TRBV9 to TRBJ2-3; 9 bases align to TRBD2. Germline lookup yields CDR1 SGDLS and CDR2 YYNGEE. Trimming took 0 bases from V and 4 from J; bases not matched to a gene: 6. This CDR3 region has 16 residues. CDR3 protein: CASSVALAGVADTQYF. For the CDR3, the DNA is TGTGCCAGCAGCGTAGCTTTAGCGGGAGTTGCAGATACGCAGTATTTT. The variable domain in full, completed from reference TRBV9 and TRBJ2-3, reads DSGVTQTPKHLITATGQRVTLRCSPRSGDLSVYWYQQSLDQGLQFLIQYYNGEERAKGNILERFSAQQFPDLHSELNLSSLELGDSALYFCASSVALAGVADTQYFGPGTRLTVL.

The gene calls are TRBV9 and TRBJ2-1; no definite D call. This CDR3 has 13 amino acids. Germline CDR1 reads SGDLS; CDR2 reads YYNGEE. V lost 3 bases and J 10 bases, leaving 14 bases between the germline ends. The CDR3 sequence: CASSGIGREEQFF. The CDR3, as DNA: TGTGCCAGCAGCGGGATTGGGCGAGAGGAGCAGTTCTTC.

The V and J genes are TRBV11-2 and TRBJ2-3; TRBD1 matches at 8 bases. Germline CDR1 SGHAT, CDR2 FQNNGV. Germline trimming cut 5 bases from V and 5 bases from J; bases unmatched to any gene: 18. There are 18 residues in the CDR3. CDR3 bases: TGTGCCAGCAGCCCCAGAGCCCCCAGGGGGCCGCTGGGAGATACGCAGTATTTT. Amino acid sequence: CASSPRAPRGPLGDTQYF.

This clonotype appeared a few times. J is TRBJ1-5 and V is TRBV12-3 or TRBV12-4, with D hard to call. Between the trimmed V and J ends, which lost 1 base and 4 bases, there was a span of 5 bases. This CDR3 spans 13 amino acids. CDR3 protein: CASSLGTNQPQHF. In DNA, the CDR3 is TGTGCCAGCAGTTTAGGGACTAATCAGCCCCAGCATTTT.

This clonotype has a count of ten or more. The rearrangement joins TRBV6-5 to TRBJ2-5; tentatively, D is TRBD2 (5 bases). The J call may be wrong; the DNA end is better matched by TRBJ2-3. The CDR3 sequence is 12 residues long. Germline V gene data show CDR1 as MNHEY and CDR2 as SVGAGI. The CDR3: CASSYSGETQYF. CDR3 sequence (DNA): TGTGCCAGCAGCTATTCCGGGGAGACGCAGTATTTT.

This clonotype was picked up many times. The rearrangement joins TRBV29-1 to TRBJ2-2, with 9 bases identical to TRBD1. CDR1 and CDR2 (germline): SQVTM, ANQGSEA. There are 17 residues in the CDR3. With V trimmed by 1 base and J by 4 bases, 10 bases remained unmatched. As DNA, the CDR3 is TGCAGCGTTGAAGGGGAGGGGGACAGGGCTGGCACCGGGGAGCTGTTTTTT. Its protein product is CSVEGEGDRAGTGELFF.

This clonotype was seen repeatedly, ten times or more. J is TRBJ2-7 and V is TRBV5-1; tentative D call: TRBD1 (6 bases). V was clipped by 7 bases and J by 2 bases, with 13 bases between them. The CDR3 is 13 residues long. The germline V gene encodes CDR1 SGHRS and CDR2 YFSETQ. Here the CDR3 reads CASGRTDAYEQYF. As DNA, the CDR3 is TGCGCCAGCGGAAGGACAGATGCCTACGAGCAGTACTTC.

This rearrangement joins TRBV7-8 to TRBJ2-3, with 11 bases aligning to TRBD2. CDR1 and CDR2 from the germline V gene are SGHVS and FQNEAQ. V shed 3 bases and J 3 bases; nucleotides not matched to a gene: 14. The CDR3 is made up of 19 amino acids. CDR3 residues: CASSLRVAGGLWFTDTQYF. The CDR3 DNA reads TGTGCCAGCAGCTTGAGGGTAGCGGGGGGGCTTTGGTTTACAGATACGCAGTATTTT.

This clonotype appeared a few times. The chain has TRBV6-1 and TRBJ2-1, with a weak D call TRBD2 (5 bases). V lost 2 bases to trimming and J lost 8 bases, with 25 bases between them. Per germline, CDR1 MNHNS and CDR2 SASEGT. The CDR3 has 18 residues. The CDR3 DNA follows: TGTGCCAGCAGTGAAAGTAAGAGGGAGTGGTCCCCACACGATGAGCAGTTCTTC. It codes for CASSESKREWSPHDEQFF.

The chain carries TRBV7-2 and TRBJ2-3; D might be TRBD1 or TRBD2, each matching 5 bases. The length of the CDR3 is 17 residues. Trimming cost V 6 bases and J 2 bases, with 21 bases left between them. The germline V gene has CDR1 SGHTA and CDR2 FQGNSA. This CDR3 reads CASRSGEGLAYTDTQYF. The CDR3 DNA sequence: TGTGCCAGCAGGTCGGGTGAGGGGCTAGCCTACACAGATACGCAGTATTTT.

This clonotype came up a few times. V gene TRBV12-3 or TRBV12-4 combines with J gene TRBJ2-7, with D possibly called TRBD1 or TRBD2 (5 bases each). V shed 8 bases and J shed 4 bases, with 15 bases lying between them. The CDR3 totals 13 residues. In nucleotides, the CDR3 is TGTGCCAGCGGGGGAGCAGGAGTTTACGAGCAGTACTTC. This translates into CASGGAGVYEQYF.

This sequence joins TRBV6-2 or TRBV6-3 and TRBJ2-7, with 7 positions matching TRBD2. There are 15 residues in the CDR3. The germline V gene has CDR1 MNHEY and CDR2 SVGEGT. V shed 6 bases, J shed 2 bases, and the junction held 10 bases outside the gene matches. Written as DNA, the CDR3 is TGTGCCAGCAGCCCCGGACTAGTGTCGACCTACGAGCAGTACTTC. It is translated as CASSPGLVSTYEQYF.

This clonotype showed up just a few times. V and J are TRBV12-3 or TRBV12-4 and TRBJ2-3, with D possibly matching TRBD2 (7 bases). The CDR3 is made up of 15 amino acids. V was pared by 3 bases and J by 2 bases, with 12 bases between. CDR3 in amino acids: CASSLRGGITDTQYF. The CDR3 DNA reads TGTGCCAGCAGTTTGAGGGGGGGTATCACAGATACGCAGTATTTT.

J is TRBJ2-2 and V is TRBV3-1; TRBD2 aligns across 8 bases. With V trimmed by 5 bases and J by 5 bases, 7 bases remained unmatched. The CDR3 runs 15 residues. Germline CDR1 is LGHDT and CDR2 is YNNKEL (reference sequence). The CDR3 DNA reads as TGTGCCAGCAGCGCAATAGCGGGGATAACCGGGGAGCTGTTTTTT. Translation: CASSAIAGITGELFF.

This rearrangement joins TRBV27 to TRBJ2-1; 11 nucleotides align to TRBD2. With 8 bases clipped from V and 8 bases from J, the junction kept 8 bases outside the gene matches. The length of the CDR3 is 14 residues. CDR1 is MNHEY and CDR2 is SMNVEV in the germline V gene (reference sequence). For the CDR3, the DNA is TGTGCCAGCGCCACTAGCGGGAGTTTCGATGAGCAGTTCTTC. This codes for CASATSGSFDEQFF.

This clonotype was seen only a few times. The chain carries TRBV7-9 and TRBJ1-1, with TRBD1 matching over 10 bases. Germline V gene data show CDR1 as SEHNR and CDR2 as FQNEAQ (reference sequence). V dropped 8 bases and J dropped 1; count of bases not matched to a gene: 1. There are 13 residues in the CDR3. CDR3 region: CASGQGENTEAFF. The CDR3 region has the DNA TGTGCCAGCGGACAGGGGGAGAACACTGAAGCTTTCTTT.

The sample holds many counts of this clonotype. This rearrangement joins TRBV12-3 or TRBV12-4 to TRBJ2-5, with D unclear. V gave up 3 bases and J gave up 0 bases, with 11 bases separating them. The CDR3 loop spans 15 amino acids. CDR3 sequence: CASSFPSLHQETQYF. The CDR3 DNA is TGTGCCAGCAGTTTCCCCAGTTTACACCAAGAGACCCAGTACTTC.

This clonotype was detected many times. One end of the junction varies from germline; a read error may be responsible. The CDR3 reads CASSSYNEQFF. CDR3 nucleotide sequence: TGTGCCAGCAGCTCATACAATGAGCAGTTCTTC. The rearrangement links TRBV4-1 to TRBJ2-1, with no clear D. CDR1 and CDR2 (germline): MGHRA, YSYEKL. This CDR3 has 11 residues.

The table lists this clonotype with many counts. V and J are TRBV29-1 and TRBJ2-3; D gene ambiguous. CDR1 is SQVTM and CDR2 is ANQGSEA in the germline V gene. This CDR3 is 13 amino acids long. V lost 4 bases to trimming and J lost 3 bases, with 11 bases between them. CDR3 residues: CSVVLGFTDTQYF. CDR3 nucleotide sequence: TGCAGCGTTGTTCTGGGGTTTACAGATACGCAGTATTTT.

This chain connects TRBV7-2 to TRBJ2-1; 7 positions agree with TRBD2. Germline V gene data show CDR1 as SGHTA and CDR2 as FQGNSA. V shed 8 bases, J shed 2 bases, and the junction held 6 bases outside the gene matches. The CDR3 is 14 amino acids. In DNA form, the CDR3 reads TGTGCCAGCTACAGACTAGCTCCCTACAATGAGCAGTTCTTC. It encodes CASYRLAPYNEQFF.